A selection of T cell receptor beta chains follows, all from one sample in a study of blood T cells in healthy people across ages. TCRdb analysed the 5' RACE reads with MiXCR anew, one entry per CDR3 protein. The sample records 1,500,000 or so distinct CDR3 sequences, about 42% being singletons. The sequenced sample was blood. Receptor source: a woman in her late teens or twenties in good health. The CDR3 runs from the conserved cysteine through the conserved F or W. D genes are given only for firm matches. Rows may omit the clone size; those that give it use once, few, many or a size class.

J	V	D	size	CDR3	DNA
TRBJ2-1	TRBV4-1	.	.	CASSQGINYEQFF	TGCGCCAGCAGCCAAGGTATAAACTATGAGCAGTTCTTC
TRBJ2-7	TRBV7-2	.	.	CASSPDRYSYEQYF	TGTGCCAGCAGCCCGGACAGATACTCCTACGAGCAGTACTTC
TRBJ2-7	TRBV10-3	TRBD2	.	CAISETAGGSYNEQYF	TGTGCCATCAGTGAAACGGCGGGAGGCTCCTACAATGAGCAGTACTTC
TRBJ2-2	TRBV20-1	TRBD2	once	CSARPSGRAAGELFF	TGCAGTGCTAGACCTAGCGGGAGGGCCGCCGGGGAGCTGTTTTTT
TRBJ2-3	TRBV7-9	TRBD2	once	CASSLAFGGSADTQYF	TGTGCCAGCAGCTTAGCGTTCGGCGGGAGCGCAGATACGCAGTATTTT
TRBJ2-1	TRBV7-2	TRBD2	.	CASSLVRTSGASSYNEQFF	TGTGCCAGCAGCTTAGTTCGGACTAGCGGGGCTAGCTCCTACAATGAGCAGTTCTTC
TRBJ2-7	TRBV3-1	TRBD2	.	CASSNTGTRSYEQYF	TGTGCCAGCAGCAACACCGGGACTAGATCCTACGAGCAGTACTTC
TRBJ1-2	TRBV4-1	.	few	CASSQGAASYGYTF	TGCGCCAGCAGCCAAGGTGCAGCCAGCTATGGCTACACCTTC
TRBJ2-5	TRBV20-1	.	.	CSARDILVRETQYF	TGCAGTGCTAGAGACATTCTCGTTCGGGAGACCCAGTACTTC
TRBJ2-3	TRBV9	.	few	CASSVRSGSSTDTQYF	TGTGCCAGCAGCGTAAGGTCGGGATCTAGCACAGATACGCAGTATTTT
TRBJ2-5	TRBV11-2	.	.	CASMAGTGIGTQYF	TGTGCCAGCATGGCGGGGACTGGCATAGGGACCCAGTACTTC
TRBJ1-4	TRBV12-3/TRBV12-4	.	.	CASSLGTVVFF	TGTGCCAGCAGTTTAGGGACAGTAGTGTTTTTT
TRBJ2-7	TRBV10-3	.	few	CAISEYPSYEQYF	TGTGCCATCAGTGAGTATCCCAGCTACGAGCAGTACTTC
TRBJ2-7	TRBV14	.	.	CASSQAFQGEQYF	TGTGCCAGCAGCCAAGCGTTCCAGGGAGAGCAGTACTTC
TRBJ1-4	TRBV20-1	.	.	CSATHLEEKLFF	TGCAGTGCTACCCACCTAGAAGAAAAACTGTTTTTT
TRBJ2-6	TRBV28	TRBD1	.	CASTSYRGYWANVLTF	TGTGCCAGCACCTCATACAGGGGGTATTGGGCCAACGTCCTGACTTTC
TRBJ1-1	TRBV27	TRBD1	few	CASTGTGYTEAFF	TGTGCCAGCACCGGGACAGGGTACACTGAAGCTTTCTTT
TRBJ2-3	TRBV5-6	TRBD2	.	CASSENTASGRLDTQYF	TGTGCCAGCAGCGAAAATACGGCCAGCGGGAGGTTAGATACGCAGTATTTT
TRBJ2-3	TRBV5-4	TRBD2	.	CASSGTSGTSTDTQYF	TGTGCCAGCAGCGGGACTAGCGGGACCAGCACAGATACGCAGTATTTT
TRBJ1-2	TRBV29-1	.	.	CSVYGQLGYTF	TGCAGCGTTTATGGACAGCTCGGCTACACCTTC
TRBJ2-1	TRBV6-1	.	many	CASSGGNEQFF	TGTGCCAGCAGTGGGGGCAATGAGCAGTTCTTC
TRBJ1-1	TRBV20-1	.	.	CSASSGTNTEAFF	TGCAGTGCTAGTAGCGGGACCAACACTGAAGCTTTCTTT
TRBJ2-5	TRBV3-1	TRBD2	.	CASSQVNLLAGFQETQYF	TGTGCCAGCAGCCAAGTCAACCTACTAGCGGGCTTTCAAGAGACCCAGTACTTC
TRBJ2-1	TRBV7-2	TRBD2	.	CASSITSGGSYEQFF	TGTGCCAGCAGCATCACTAGCGGGGGGTCCTACGAGCAGTTCTTC
TRBJ2-6	TRBV20-1	.	.	CSARGVSGANVLTF	TGCAGTGCTAGAGGGGTCTCTGGGGCCAACGTCCTGACTTTC
TRBJ2-5	TRBV27	.	few	CASSLNNLETQYF	TGTGCCAGCAGTTTAAATAACCTGGAGACCCAGTACTTC
TRBJ1-5	TRBV6-1	.	few	CASRGHRKGSRPQHF	TGTGCCAGCAGGGGACACAGGAAAGGCTCCCGGCCCCAGCATTTT
TRBJ1-5	TRBV6-5	.	.	CASKPLGGRSNQPQHF	TGTGCCAGCAAACCATTAGGGGGACGGAGCAATCAGCCCCAGCATTTT
TRBJ2-2	TRBV5-1	.	.	CASSLGPSAAGELFF	TGCGCCAGCAGCTTGGGACCTAGCGCAGCCGGGGAGCTGTTTTTT
TRBJ1-1	TRBV29-1	.	few	CSVEAGGGDTEAFF	TGCAGCGTTGAAGCTGGGGGCGGGGACACTGAAGCTTTCTTT